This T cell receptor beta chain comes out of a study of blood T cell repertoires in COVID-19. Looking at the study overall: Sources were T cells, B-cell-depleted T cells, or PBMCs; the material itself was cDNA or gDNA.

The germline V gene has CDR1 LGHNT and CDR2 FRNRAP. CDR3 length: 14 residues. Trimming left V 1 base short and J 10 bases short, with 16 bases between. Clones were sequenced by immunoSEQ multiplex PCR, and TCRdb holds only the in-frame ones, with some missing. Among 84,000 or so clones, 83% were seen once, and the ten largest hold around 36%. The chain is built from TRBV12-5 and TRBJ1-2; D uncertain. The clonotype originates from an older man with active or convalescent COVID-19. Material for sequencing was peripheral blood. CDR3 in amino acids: CASGLGAEGNVYTF. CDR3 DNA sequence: TGTGCTAGTGGTTTGGGGGCGGAGGGAAATGTCTACACCTTC.